The 25 T cell receptor beta chains presented below share a single source sample, sequenced in a study of T cell changes during pregnancy in multiple sclerosis. Clones were sequenced by immunoSEQ multiplex PCR, and TCRdb holds only the in-frame ones, with some missing. The data contain tens of thousands of clones, around 93% of them singletons. Sequences were derived from peripheral blood, sampled after pregnancy. The receptors originated from a female donor with multiple sclerosis, enrolled in a pregnancy study.

V gene TRBV7-3 combines with J gene TRBJ1-2; D is perhaps TRBD1 (5 bases). V was shortened by 1 base and J by 6 bases, with 9 bases between the two germline ends. This CDR3 region has 13 residues. The germline gives CDR1 SGHTA, CDR2 FQGTGA. CDR3: CASSLSGGDGYTF. The CDR3 DNA sequence: TGTGCCAGCAGCTTAAGCGGGGGTGATGGCTACACCTTC.

Only a few counts were recorded for this clone. J is TRBJ1-3 and V is TRBV7-9, with 8 positions matching TRBD1. CDR1 and CDR2 (germline): SEHNR, FQNEAQ (reference sequence). V lost 5 bases to trimming and J lost 3 bases; unmatched junction nucleotides: 9. The CDR3 totals 16 residues. CDR3 region: CASSPWTGKLGNTIYF. CDR3 coding DNA: TGTGCCAGCAGCCCTTGGACAGGGAAACTTGGAAACACCATATATTTT.

The rearrangement links TRBV9 to TRBJ1-4, with 11 bases fitting TRBD1. The CDR3 runs to 17 residues. Trimming removed 5 bases from V and 3 bases from J; junction bases left unmatched: 9. Looked up from germline, CDR1 is SGDLS and CDR2 is YYNGEE. The chain's CDR3 is CASSQGQGALANEKLFF. Written as DNA, the CDR3 is TGTGCCAGCAGTCAAGGACAGGGGGCTTTAGCTAATGAAAAACTGTTTTTT.

The V gene is TRBV6-1, the J gene TRBJ1-3; D is undetermined. The V gene lost 6 bases and the J gene lost 0 bases, with 9 bases spanning the gap. This CDR3 has 14 residues. Looked up from germline, CDR1 is MNHNS and CDR2 is SASEGT. The CDR3 nucleotides read TGTGCCAGCAGGAGTATGAGCTCTGGAAACACCATATATTTT. This sequence encodes CASRSMSSGNTIYF.

The chain has TRBV29-1 and TRBJ2-5; no clear D gene. The CDR3 loop spans 13 amino acids. V lost 4 bases and J lost 1, with 10 bases in between. The germline V gene has CDR1 SQVTM and CDR2 ANQGSEA. In DNA, the CDR3 is TGCAGCGTTGCAACAGTCTTCCAAGAGACCCAGTACTTC. It yields the protein CSVATVFQETQYF.

The V and J genes are TRBV5-1 and TRBJ2-3; TRBD1 aligns across 8 bases. CDR3 length: 14 amino acids. The germline V gene encodes CDR1 SGHRS and CDR2 YFSETQ. The V and J ends lost 4 bases and 1 base, in that order; junction bases with no gene match: 2. CDR3 sequence reads: CASSKDRGTDTQYF. CDR3 nucleotide sequence: TGCGCCAGCAGCAAGGACAGGGGCACAGATACGCAGTATTTT.

The V gene is TRBV7-8, the J gene TRBJ2-7; D ambiguous. Germline assignment: CDR1 SGHVS and CDR2 FQNEAQ. Trimming took 5 bases from V and 2 from J, leaving 7 bases between them. This CDR3 is built from 12 residues. The CDR3 spells CASSASTYEQYF. The CDR3 region has the DNA TGTGCCAGCAGCGCGAGCACCTACGAGCAGTACTTC. Full variable domain (outside the CDR3, taken from reference TRBV7-8 and TRBJ2-7): GAGVSQSPRYKVAKRGQDVALRCDPISGHVSLFWYQQALGQGPEFLTYFQNEAQLDKSGLPSDRFFAERPEGSVSTLKIQRTQQEDSAVYLCASSASTYEQYFGPGTRLTVT.

The V and J genes are TRBV27 and TRBJ2-5, with D possibly being TRBD1 (5 bases). The CDR3 runs 13 residues. The germline V gene encodes CDR1 MNHEY and CDR2 SMNVEV (reference sequence). Trimming cost V 6 bases and J 2 bases, with 10 bases left between them. DNA of the CDR3: TGTGCCAGCAGAGGGGCTCGTCAAGAGACCCAGTACTTC. This translates into CASRGARQETQYF.

The CDR3 region has the DNA TGTGCCAGCAGCTCGAACAGGGGGAGCACAGATACGCAGTATTTT. Translating it yields CASSSNRGSTDTQYF. The chain couples TRBV7-6 to TRBJ2-3; TRBD1 matches at 8 bases. The CDR3 contains 15 residues. Per the germline V gene, CDR1 is SGHVS and CDR2 is FNYEAQ. Trimming took 4 bases from V and 0 from J; bases not matched to a gene: 3.

This clone was seen a handful of times. The chain is built from TRBV7-2 and TRBJ1-2, with 7 nucleotides matching TRBD1. Per the germline V gene, CDR1 is SGHTA and CDR2 is FQGNSA. J was trimmed by 5 bases and V by 1 base; bases with no gene match: 4. The CDR3 loop spans 14 amino acids. The CDR3: CASSLGRQGYGYTF. The CDR3 DNA reads TGTGCCAGCAGCTTAGGTCGACAGGGTTATGGCTACACCTTC. Complete variable domain (other parts from reference TRBV7-2 and TRBJ1-2): GAGVSQSPSNKVTEKGKDVELRCDPISGHTALYWYRQSLGQGLEFLIYFQGNSAPDKSGLPSDRFSAERTGGSVSTLTIQRTQQEDSAVYLCASSLGRQGYGYTFGSGTRLTVV.

This rearrangement joins TRBV4-3 to TRBJ1-6; TRBD1 matches at 7 bases. Germline V gives CDR1 LGHNA, CDR2 YSLEER. The CDR3 covers 15 residues. The trim removed 2 bases at V and 6 bases at J, leaving 4 bases unmatched. The CDR3, as DNA: TGCGCCAGCAGCCAAACCGGGACAGCTAATTCACCCCTCCACTTT. This codes for CASSQTGTANSPLHF.

The chain couples TRBV25-1 to TRBJ2-7, with 13 bases lining up with TRBD2. The junction had 6 bases not matched to a gene; V was cut back by 3 bases and J by 7 bases. In germline, CDR1 is MGHDK, CDR2 SYGVNS. The CDR3 is 15 amino acids. The CDR3 is CASSEILAGGREQYF. CDR3 sequence (DNA): TGTGCCAGCAGTGAGATACTAGCGGGGGGGAGGGAGCAGTACTTC.

The V gene is TRBV6-6, the J gene TRBJ2-7; TRBD1 matches at 7 bases. The germline CDR1 and CDR2 sequences are MNHNY and SVGAGI (reference sequence). The CDR3 runs 12 residues. V was pared by 6 bases and J by 5 bases, with 4 bases of the junction left unmatched. As DNA, the CDR3 is TGTGCCAGCAGGCCAGGGGGAAACGAGCAGTACTTC. This gives the protein CASRPGGNEQYF.

The chain is built from TRBV5-1 and TRBJ1-3; 7 bases are shared with TRBD1. The germline V gene encodes CDR1 SGHRS and CDR2 YFSETQ. The CDR3 is 15 residues long. Losses at the gene ends were 3 bases for V and 4 bases for J; bases not matched to a gene: 7. The CDR3, as DNA: TGCGCCAGCAGCTCAGGAGGGACAGAGGGAAACACCATATATTTT. Translation: CASSSGGTEGNTIYF.

This chain uses TRBV7-8 with TRBJ2-1; 12 bases align to TRBD1. The trim removed 1 base at V and 8 bases at J, leaving 6 bases unmatched. In germline, CDR1 is SGHVS, CDR2 FQNEAQ. The CDR3 is 16 residues long. The CDR3, as DNA: TGTGCCAGCAGCTTAGTTCGGGGACAGGGGGCGGATGAGCAGTTCTTC. Its translation: CASSLVRGQGADEQFF.

The rearrangement uses TRBV7-2 and TRBJ2-1; 11 bases align to TRBD2. This CDR3 spans 16 amino acids. The ends lost 5 bases at V and 3 bases at J; junction bases unmatched: 6. The germline V gene encodes CDR1 SGHTA and CDR2 FQGNSA. The CDR3 DNA follows: TGTGCCAGCAGCGTTAGCGGGGGGGCCATCTACAATGAGCAGTTCTTC. It specifies CASSVSGGAIYNEQFF.

This chain joins TRBV6-1 and TRBJ1-4, with 8 bases matching TRBD1. This CDR3 is built from 14 residues. Germline CDR1 reads MNHNS; CDR2 reads SASEGT. Unmatched junction bases numbered 8, after V lost 6 bases and J lost 8 bases. The CDR3 reads CASRAGTGREKLFF. Here the CDR3 DNA reads TGTGCCAGCAGGGCCGGGACAGGTCGAGAAAAACTGTTTTTT.

The V and J genes are TRBV6-6 and TRBJ1-1; 12 bases line up with TRBD1. The V and J ends lost 5 bases and 5 bases, in that order; junction bases with no gene match: 6. CDR1 is MNHNY, CDR2 SVGAGI, per germline (reference sequence). This CDR3 region has 15 residues. This CDR3 reads CASSAGQGARTEAFF. The CDR3 nucleotides read TGTGCCAGCAGTGCGGGACAGGGGGCGAGAACTGAAGCTTTCTTT.

The rearrangement links TRBV4-3 to TRBJ2-1, with TRBD2 as a possible D gene (5 bases). The germline V gene encodes CDR1 LGHNA and CDR2 YSLEER. Trimming shortened V by 3 bases and J by 7 bases, and 10 bases separated the two germline ends. The CDR3 totals 13 residues. CDR3 loop: CASSQAGVNEQFF. CDR3 nucleotide sequence: TGCGCCAGCAGCCAGGCCGGGGTGAATGAGCAGTTCTTC.

The chain employs TRBV6-1 and TRBJ2-7; the D gene is possibly TRBD2 (6 bases). This CDR3 has 14 residues. Germline CDR1 is MNHNS and CDR2 is SASEGT. The V end lost 7 bases, the J end lost 2 bases, and 15 bases lay between the germline ends. The CDR3 loop reads CASTLDYRPYEQYF. CDR3 nucleotide sequence: TGTGCCAGCACCCTGGACTACCGACCCTACGAGCAGTACTTC.

The J gene is TRBJ1-5, the V gene TRBV19; 7 nucleotides align to TRBD1. The V and J ends lost 4 bases and 4 bases, in that order; junction bases with no gene match: 4. Looked up from germline, CDR1 is LNHDA and CDR2 is SQIVND (reference sequence). CDR3 length: 14 residues. The CDR3 sequence is CASSTQGSNQPQHF. The CDR3 DNA is TGTGCCAGTAGTACACAGGGGTCGAATCAGCCCCAGCATTTT.

This rearrangement joins TRBV27 to TRBJ2-2; TRBD1 agrees at 8 bases. Germline-derived CDR1 and CDR2 are MNHEY and SMNVEV (reference sequence). The CDR3 length is 15 residues. V lost 7 bases and J lost 5; bases outside the gene matches: 9. In DNA form, the CDR3 reads TGTGCCAGCACCCTCACGACAGGGGTAACCGGGGAGCTGTTTTTT. Encoded protein: CASTLTTGVTGELFF.

The genes are TRBV7-2 and TRBJ1-1, with 9 bases aligning to TRBD1. The CDR3 has 15 residues. With 6 bases clipped from V and 5 bases from J, the junction kept 10 bases outside the gene matches. CDR1 and CDR2 from the germline V gene are SGHTA and FQGNSA. The CDR3 nucleotides read TGTGCCAGCAGGCGACAGGGGGATATTATAACTGAAGCTTTCTTT. It codes for CASRRQGDIITEAFF. Full variable domain (rest looked up from reference TRBV7-2 and TRBJ1-1): GAGVSQSPSNKVTEKGKDVELRCDPISGHTALYWYRQSLGQGLEFLIYFQGNSAPDKSGLPSDRFSAERTGGSVSTLTIQRTQQEDSAVYLCASRRQGDIITEAFFGQGTRLTVV.

This sequence joins TRBV5-1 and TRBJ1-1; TRBD1 might be the D (6 bases). Germline V lookup: CDR1 SGHRS, CDR2 YFSETQ. The length of the CDR3 is 15 residues. V lost 0 bases, J lost 1 base, and 10 bases lay in between. CDR3 loop: CASSLAGGTNTEAFF. CDR3 nucleotide sequence: TGCGCCAGCAGCTTGGCGGGGGGCACGAACACTGAAGCTTTCTTT. Looking up the rest from reference TRBV5-1 and TRBJ1-1 gives the full variable domain: KAGVTQTPRYLIKTRGQQVTLSCSPISGHRSVSWYQQTPGQGLQFLFEYFSETQRNKGNFPGRFSGRQFSNSRSEMNVSTLELGDSALYLCASSLAGGTNTEAFFGQGTRLTVV.

This chain links TRBV4-1 with TRBJ2-7; weak D call: TRBD2 (6 bases). Per germline, CDR1 MGHRA and CDR2 YSYEKL. Trimming pared 1 base from V and 2 bases from J, leaving 6 bases between. This CDR3 comprises 13 residues. The CDR3: CASSQAGAYEQYF. CDR3 in DNA: TGCGCCAGCAGCCAAGCGGGGGCCTACGAGCAGTACTTC.